Detailed here is one T cell receptor (beta chain). Its antigen is undetermined. The CDR3 covers 18 residues. Unmatched junction bases numbered 16, after V lost 5 bases and J lost 6 bases. Germline V CDR1 and CDR2: MDHEN, SYDVKM. This entry is derived from a study of identical twins. The study, taken as a whole, reports: Out-of-frame alpha sequences shared between twins exhibited an excess of low generation probability. Among beta out-of-frame sequences, excess sharing between twins appeared weaker.

Using its own MiXCR run on the 5' RACE reads, TCRdb lists one record per CDR3 protein. This table holds 240,000 or so distinct CDR3 sequences, over 9.5% found once. The rearrangement joins TRBV28 to TRBJ2-1, with TRBD2 matching over 10 bases. This sequence was found in a man aged 50 or older in good health. The sample was memory T cells sorted from blood. The CDR3 here is CASSPSGLAGVVINEQFF. DNA of the CDR3: TGTGCCAGCAGTCCCTCGGGGCTAGCGGGAGTAGTTATCAATGAGCAGTTCTTC.